The rows below give T cell receptor beta chains drawn from one sample of a study of chemoradiotherapy in HPV16-positive cancers. Here immunoSEQ multiplex PCR was the method, and the copy in TCRdb shows in-frame clones only, minus some. The data contain about 6,600 clones, over 70% of them singletons. This sample comprised tumor tissue, obtained from a patient who underwent chemoradiotherapy. The receptors were sampled from a human donor with HPV-associated anogenital cancer. CDR3s include the opening cysteine and the closing phenylalanine or tryptophan. Each record gives: D gene, J gene, V gene, clone size, CDR3 DNA, CDR3 protein. The D gene is left open where the match is weak. A clone size is listed for some rows: how often the clone was seen (once, few, many), or a class if it is expanded.

TRBD1 TRBJ2-1 TRBV29-1 NA TGCAGCGCCCGGACAGGGGGCCATGAGCAGTTCTTC CSARTGGHEQFF
TRBD1 TRBJ1-2 TRBV27 NA TGTGCCAGCAGTTTATCCGGGACAGCACATAACTATGGCTACACCTTC CASSLSGTAHNYGYTF
NA TRBJ1-2 TRBV5-1 NA TGCGCCAGCAGCGGCCGGGACGCCGAAGGCTACACCTTC CASSGRDAEGYTF
TRBD1 TRBJ2-7 TRBV5-1 NA TGCGCCAGCAGCCCAGGGACAGGGATTTCCTACGAGCAGTACTTC CASSPGTGISYEQYF
NA TRBJ1-6 TRBV4-3 once TGCGCCAGCAGCCGGGTTCCGCTGGGGAAAGGTTCACCCCTCCACTTT CASSRVPLGKGSPLHF
NA TRBJ2-7 TRBV2 once TGTGCCAGCAGTGAGGCGTACGAGCAGTACTTC CASSEAYEQYF
NA TRBJ2-3 TRBV7-8 NA TGTGCCAGCAGCTTCCTCCCCGCAGATACGCAGTATTTT CASSFLPADTQYF
TRBD1 TRBJ1-1 TRBV6-5 NA TGTGCCAGCAGTTACTTAAATACAGGGGTTAACACTGAAGCTTTCTTT CASSYLNTGVNTEAFF
NA TRBJ2-2 TRBV7-3 NA TGTGCCAGCAGCTTAGGGGTTACCACCGGGGAGCTGTTTTTT CASSLGVTTGELFF
NA TRBJ2-5 TRBV5-1 NA TGCGCCAGCAGCTGGGAGTTCGGGGAGACCCAGTACTTC CASSWEFGETQYF
NA TRBJ1-1 TRBV11-2 NA TGTGCCAGCAGCTTGGATAGTACATACACTGAAGCTTTCTTT CASSLDSTYTEAFF
TRBD1 TRBJ1-4 TRBV2 NA TGTGCCAGCAGGAGACAGGGCGTGAATGAAAAACTGTTTTTT CASRRQGVNEKLFF
TRBD2 TRBJ2-5 TRBV5-6 once TGTGCCAGCAGCGGACAAGGGACTAGCGGGCCTCAAGAGACCCAGTACTTC CASSGQGTSGPQETQYF
NA TRBJ2-7 TRBV7-9 medium-sized TGTGCCAGCAGCTTAGACCCAGTCTACGAGCAGTACTTC CASSLDPVYEQYF
NA TRBJ2-6 TRBV2 NA TGTGCCAGCAGCGAAGCTGGGGCCAACGTCCTGACTTTC CASSEAGANVLTF
TRBD1 TRBJ1-1 TRBV28 NA TGTGCCAGCAGTTTAGGGACAGGGGGGATGAACACTGAAGCTTTCTTT CASSLGTGGMNTEAFF
NA TRBJ1-2 TRBV30 NA TGTGCCTGGAGAGACATCCGGACCGATAGAAATGGCTACACCTTC CAWRDIRTDRNGYTF
TRBD2 TRBJ2-1 TRBV4-3 NA TGCGCCAGCAGCCAAGGACTAGCTCGAAATGAGCAGTTCTTC CASSQGLARNEQFF
NA TRBJ1-4 TRBV9 NA TGTGCCAGCAGCGAGGGTAATGAAAAACTGTTTTTT CASSEGNEKLFF
TRBD1 TRBJ1-5 TRBV6-5 NA TGTGCCAGCAGTGCACGACAGGGTTATCAGCCCCAGCATTTT CASSARQGYQPQHF
NA TRBJ1-1 TRBV5-4 NA TGTGCCAGCAGCTTGGGTTCGGGGGGCTGGAGGGGCACTGAAGCTTTCTTT CASSLGSGGWRGTEAFF
TRBD2 TRBJ2-1 TRBV7-2 NA TGTGCCAGCAGTAGCGGGGGGATAACCTACAATGAGCAGTTCTTC CASSSGGITYNEQFF
TRBD2 TRBJ2-1 TRBV2 NA TGTGCCAGCAGTCCCCCCGGGACTAGCGGTCTCAATGAGCAGTTCTTC CASSPPGTSGLNEQFF
TRBD2 TRBJ2-5 TRBV30 few TGTGCCTGGAGTGGACTAGCGGGGGGGCAGGGTATTGAGACCCAGTACTTC CAWSGLAGGQGIETQYF
NA TRBJ1-6 TRBV5-8 few TGTGCCAGCAGACGTGAGACCTATAATTCACCCCTCCACTTT CASRRETYNSPLHF
TRBD1 TRBJ1-4 TRBV6-1 NA TGTGCCAGCAGGGGACAGGGCACGCTGTTTTTT CASRGQGTLFF
NA TRBJ2-1 TRBV4-1 NA TGCGCCAGCAGCCAAGATGGAGTAGAGCAGTTCTTC CASSQDGVEQFF
TRBD2 TRBJ2-1 TRBV28 NA TGTGCCAGCAGTTTAAGGCTAGCGGGAGGCAATGAGCAGTTCTTC CASSLRLAGGNEQFF
NA TRBJ2-2 TRBV7-6 NA TGTGCCAGCAGCTCCACCGGGACCAACACCGGGGAGCTGTTTTTT CASSSTGTNTGELFF